Listed below are T cell receptor beta chains from one sample, sequenced in a study of CD8 T cells in ankylosing spondylitis. TCRdb passed the 5' RACE reads through MiXCR, listing each CDR3 protein once. Of roughly 230,000 distinct CDR3 sequences detected, under 20% appear once; the ten largest clones hold around 32%. The specimen sequenced was blood, either unsorted or a sorted T cell fraction (not recorded which). The receptor source for this set is a male donor with ankylosing spondylitis or in good health (not recorded which). The CDR3 runs from the conserved cysteine through the conserved F or W.

j_gene: TRBJ2-7
v_gene: TRBV12-3/TRBV12-4
CDR3aa: CASSPLSRAGDEQYF

j_gene: TRBJ2-7
v_gene: TRBV6-2/TRBV6-3
CDR3aa: CASSYGPSGGLYEQYF

j_gene: TRBJ2-2
v_gene: TRBV29-1
CDR3aa: CSAPGGGGGAGELFF

j_gene: TRBJ2-7
v_gene: TRBV20-1
CDR3aa: CSASPLSGPGSYEQYF

j_gene: TRBJ2-1
v_gene: TRBV29-1
CDR3aa: CSVPTYNEQFF

j_gene: TRBJ2-7
v_gene: TRBV7-9
CDR3aa: CASRALAGEQYF

j_gene: TRBJ2-7
v_gene: TRBV12-3/TRBV12-4
CDR3aa: CASSLPPAGGFYEQYF

j_gene: TRBJ2-1
v_gene: TRBV4-1
CDR3aa: CASSGSFGEQFF

j_gene: TRBJ2-2
v_gene: TRBV4-2
CDR3aa: CASSPNPFDRPEPGLYTGELFF

j_gene: TRBJ2-7
v_gene: TRBV11-1
CDR3aa: CASSLGFRGRGNPHEQYF

j_gene: TRBJ2-7
v_gene: TRBV7-6
CDR3aa: CASSLSQGASYEQYF

j_gene: TRBJ2-7
v_gene: TRBV5-6
CDR3aa: CASSFRDREYF

j_gene: TRBJ2-1
v_gene: TRBV5-1
CDR3aa: CASSPSGRSYNEQFF

j_gene: TRBJ2-7
v_gene: TRBV2
CDR3aa: CASSEPLLYEQYF

j_gene: TRBJ2-2
v_gene: TRBV10-3
CDR3aa: CATLGLAESTGELFF

j_gene: TRBJ2-7
v_gene: TRBV27
CDR3aa: CASSSGAGREQYF